This is a list of T cell receptor beta chains from one sample in a study of OX40 agonist ivuxolimab in advanced cancers. Libraries were prepared by immunoSEQ multiplex PCR; TCRdb keeps only in-frame clonotypes and omits some of them. The top ten hold about 0.66% of the sample, which has approximately 65,000 clones, 80% to 95% seen once. The sequencing here drew on CD4+ or CD8+ T cells sorted from blood, taken in a trial of the OX40 agonist ivuxolimab. The origin of the receptors is an adult with an advanced solid tumor such as melanoma, head and neck, liver or kidney cancer. Each CDR3 is given with its conserved first and last residue. The D gene is left open where the match is weak. Some rows have no size entry. The others give once, few or many, or a class for an expanded clone.

V	D	size	J	DNA	CDR3
TRBV7-8	-	few	TRBJ1-5	TGTGCCAGCAGCTTCCCGGGGGTACAGCCCCAGCATTTT	CASSFPGVQPQHF
TRBV6-5	-	-	TRBJ2-5	TGTGCCAGCAGTTATGTTAGGCCCCCGCTTCAGGAGACCCAGTACTTC	CASSYVRPPLQETQYF
TRBV7-3	-	-	TRBJ2-5	TGTGCCAGCAGCTTAAAAAAAGGAGGGGACGGGACCCAGTACTTC	CASSLKKGGDGTQYF
TRBV7-9	-	-	TRBJ1-2	TGTGCCAGCAGCTCCGTAGGAGGGAGCGGCTACACCTTC	CASSSVGGSGYTF
TRBV30	-	-	TRBJ1-2	TGTGCCTGGAGCCCCCGACAGGAGAGTGGCTACACCTTC	CAWSPRQESGYTF
TRBV19	-	-	TRBJ1-1	TGTGCCAGTAGTATTCCGGGACGGAACACTGAAGCTTTCTTT	CASSIPGRNTEAFF
TRBV7-8	-	-	TRBJ2-5	TGTGCCAGCAGCGGGGGAATCGCGGTGCAAGAGACCCAGTACTTC	CASSGGIAVQETQYF
TRBV11-1	TRBD2	-	TRBJ2-5	TGTGCCAGCAGCTTAGGCGGGAGGGCCGAAGAGACCCAGTACTTC	CASSLGGRAEETQYF
TRBV6-5	-	-	TRBJ1-6	TGTGCCAGCAGTTACGAGGGGGGCTTCTCACCCCTCCACTTT	CASSYEGGFSPLHF
TRBV6-1	-	few	TRBJ1-2	TGTGCCAGCAGTGAAGCTAGGGCTGGGTATGGCTACACCTTC	CASSEARAGYGYTF
TRBV10-3	TRBD1	-	TRBJ2-7	TGTGCCAGCAGTGAAAGTGCCGTAGGGGGCGTATACGAGCAGTACTTC	CASSESAVGGVYEQYF
TRBV7-6	-	-	TRBJ2-7	TGTGCCAGCAGCCCCACCCAGGGGAACGGCTACGAGCAGTACTTC	CASSPTQGNGYEQYF
TRBV18	TRBD1	few	TRBJ2-7	TGTGCCAGCTCACCACCAGGGACAGGGGGCTTCTACGAGCAGTACTTC	CASSPPGTGGFYEQYF
TRBV6-1	-	few	TRBJ2-5	TGTGCCAGCATGGGGGCGGCAGAGACCCAGTACTTC	CASMGAAETQYF
TRBV2	TRBD2	-	TRBJ2-3	TGTGCCAGCAGTTCAGCACTAGCGGGGGGTAATACGCAGTATTTT	CASSSALAGGNTQYF
TRBV7-3	TRBD1	-	TRBJ2-2	TGTGCCAGCAGCTTCGGGGACAGGGACCACGGGGAGCTGTTTTTT	CASSFGDRDHGELFF
TRBV5-1	TRBD1	-	TRBJ2-5	TGCGCCAGCAGTTATAATGACAGGGTTATGGGGGAGACCCAGTACTTC	CASSYNDRVMGETQYF
TRBV5-5	-	-	TRBJ1-5	TGTGCCAGCAGCTTGGGGGGACAAAATAGCAATCAGCCCCAGCATTTT	CASSLGGQNSNQPQHF
TRBV2	TRBD1	-	TRBJ2-1	TGTGCCAGCAGCGGGACAGGGGGGCAGTTCTTC	CASSGTGGQFF
TRBV7-9	-	-	TRBJ2-1	TGTGCCAGCAGCTTAGGGGGGGCTCGCTCCTACAATGAGCAGTTCTTC	CASSLGGARSYNEQFF
TRBV5-1	-	-	TRBJ2-7	TGCGCCAGCGGTCTTTCCTACGAGCAGTACTTC	CASGLSYEQYF
TRBV19	-	-	TRBJ2-7	TGTGCCAGTAGTAATGTAGCGGATCCCTCCTACGAGCAGTACTTC	CASSNVADPSYEQYF
TRBV21-1	-	-	TRBJ2-7	TGTGCCAGCAGCGGGGGAGGATTCTACGAGCAGTACTTC	CASSGGGFYEQYF
TRBV6-1	-	-	TRBJ1-4	TGTGCCAGCACCCGAAACACAGGGTGGGGTGAAAAACTGTTTTTT	CASTRNTGWGEKLFF
TRBV10-1	-	-	TRBJ1-3	TGCGCCAGCTCCCCAGGGAACGCTGGAAACACCATATATTTT	CASSPGNAGNTIYF
TRBV11-3	TRBD2	once	TRBJ2-3	TGTGCCAGCAGCTTAGCGGGAGGTCGGGCGACAGATACGCAGTATTTT	CASSLAGGRATDTQYF
TRBV2	TRBD2	-	TRBJ2-1	TGTGCCAGCACTTCCGGGACTAGCGGGACAAGCGAGCAGTTCTTC	CASTSGTSGTSEQFF
TRBV5-5	-	-	TRBJ1-4	TGTGCCAGCAGCCCCCCGGGCAGGGAGGAAAAACTGTTTTTT	CASSPPGREEKLFF
TRBV7-2	-	-	TRBJ2-7	TGTGCCAGCAGCCTACTACAGGGTTACGAGCAGTACTTC	CASSLLQGYEQYF
TRBV7-2	-	-	TRBJ2-3	TGTGCCAGCAGTCCTCTTGGCGGGGTCCTCCTCGCAGATACGCAGTATTTT	CASSPLGGVLLADTQYF
TRBV18	-	-	TRBJ2-1	TGTGCCAGCTCACCCGGAGGTCGTAGAAATGAGCAGTTCTTC	CASSPGGRRNEQFF
TRBV19	-	-	TRBJ2-3	TGTGCCAGTAGTATGGGGACGGGTAGCACAGATACGCAGTATTTT	CASSMGTGSTDTQYF
TRBV7-3	-	few	TRBJ2-7	TGTGCCAGCCTTCCGAGGGTCCCCCCCTACGAGCAGTACTTC	CASLPRVPPYEQYF
TRBV5-1	TRBD2	-	TRBJ2-2	TGCGCCAGCAGCTTACTAGCGGGAGGTACCGGGGAGCTGTTTTTT	CASSLLAGGTGELFF
TRBV11-3	TRBD1	-	TRBJ2-1	TGTGCCAGCAGATTAACAGGGGTAAATGAGCAGTTCTTC	CASRLTGVNEQFF
TRBV27	-	few	TRBJ1-2	TGTGCCAGCAGTTTAATGGGGGGGTGGGGCTACACCTTC	CASSLMGGWGYTF
TRBV30	-	-	TRBJ1-5	TGTGCCTGGGCCGGACAGCTAGATCAGCCCCAGCATTTT	CAWAGQLDQPQHF
TRBV5-6	-	-	TRBJ2-3	TGTGCCAGCAGCAATAGACAGGGCACAGATACGCAGTATTTT	CASSNRQGTDTQYF